This T cell receptor (beta chain) stems from a study of breast tumors, draining lymph nodes, adjacent tissues. V dropped 0 bases and J dropped 1 base, with 22 bases sitting between them. CDR3 length: 19 amino acids. Germline lookup yields CDR1 DFQATT and CDR2 SNEGSKA (reference sequence). TCRdb recomputed calls from the multiplex PCR reads with MiXCR, one row per CDR3 protein. The sample records about 13,000 distinct CDR3 sequences, roughly 60% being singletons. Input material: tumor-adjacent breast tissue. V usage is TRBV20-1 and J usage is TRBJ1-3; perhaps TRBD1 as D (5 bases). The TCR originated in a female donor with breast cancer. Some clones in this sample may be carry-over from other donors' samples. The CDR3 sequence is CSARDLTQGWRGSGNTIYF. CDR3 nucleotide sequence: TGCAGTGCTAGAGATCTCACCCAGGGATGGCGGGGATCTGGAAACACCATATATTTT.